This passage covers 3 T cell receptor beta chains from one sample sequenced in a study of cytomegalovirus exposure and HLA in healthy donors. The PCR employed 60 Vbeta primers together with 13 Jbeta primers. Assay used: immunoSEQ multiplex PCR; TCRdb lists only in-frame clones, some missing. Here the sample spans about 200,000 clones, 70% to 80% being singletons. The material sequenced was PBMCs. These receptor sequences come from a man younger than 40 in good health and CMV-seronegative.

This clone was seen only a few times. This chain's CDR3 is CASSLESGRRGYEQYF. The CDR3, as DNA: TGTGCCAGCAGTTTAGAATCCGGCAGGAGAGGGTACGAGCAGTACTTC. The rearrangement links TRBV28 to TRBJ2-7; tentatively, D is TRBD2 (5 bases). Per the germline V gene, CDR1 is MDHEN and CDR2 is SYDVKM. The CDR3 is 16 residues long. V was shortened by 2 bases and J by 4 bases, with 18 bases between the two germline ends.

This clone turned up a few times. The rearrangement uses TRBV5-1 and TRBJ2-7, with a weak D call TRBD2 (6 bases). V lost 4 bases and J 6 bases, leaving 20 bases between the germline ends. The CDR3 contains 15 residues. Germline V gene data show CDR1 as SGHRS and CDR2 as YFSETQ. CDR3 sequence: CASSPVSGEQGEQYF. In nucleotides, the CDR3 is TGCGCCAGCAGCCCCGTATCGGGAGAGCAGGGCGAGCAGTACTTC.

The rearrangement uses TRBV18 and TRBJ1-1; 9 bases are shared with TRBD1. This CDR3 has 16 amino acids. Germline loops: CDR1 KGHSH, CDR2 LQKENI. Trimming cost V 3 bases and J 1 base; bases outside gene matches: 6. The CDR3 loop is CASSPSRDRANTEAFF. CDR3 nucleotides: TGTGCCAGCTCACCGTCCCGGGACAGGGCGAACACTGAAGCTTTCTTT.